This T cell receptor beta chain was sequenced in a study of blood T cell repertoires in COVID-19. At the level of the study: COVID-19 samples from acute and convalescent phases originated in the United States, Italy and Spain. PBMCs, B-cell-depleted T cells, or T cells were the source of the cDNA or gDNA that made up the material.

Trimming removed 1 base at V and 8 bases at J, with 14 bases between. The germline gives CDR1 LNHNV, CDR2 YYDKDF (reference sequence). The CDR3 length is 14 residues. Ten or more counts support this clone. Using immunoSEQ multiplex PCR, the repertoire was profiled, and TCRdb retains in-frame clones only, with some absent. The repertoire holds approximately 220,000 clones, 82% seen once, with roughly 4.7% in the top ten. Sequenced: peripheral blood. This clonotype was sampled from a woman aged 65 to 85 with acute or convalescent COVID-19. This chain links TRBV15 with TRBJ1-2; perhaps TRBD1 as D (5 bases). CDR3 nucleotides: TGTGCCACCAGCAGAGCGCAGGGCCAATCCGGCTACACCTTC. Encoded protein: CATSRAQGQSGYTF.